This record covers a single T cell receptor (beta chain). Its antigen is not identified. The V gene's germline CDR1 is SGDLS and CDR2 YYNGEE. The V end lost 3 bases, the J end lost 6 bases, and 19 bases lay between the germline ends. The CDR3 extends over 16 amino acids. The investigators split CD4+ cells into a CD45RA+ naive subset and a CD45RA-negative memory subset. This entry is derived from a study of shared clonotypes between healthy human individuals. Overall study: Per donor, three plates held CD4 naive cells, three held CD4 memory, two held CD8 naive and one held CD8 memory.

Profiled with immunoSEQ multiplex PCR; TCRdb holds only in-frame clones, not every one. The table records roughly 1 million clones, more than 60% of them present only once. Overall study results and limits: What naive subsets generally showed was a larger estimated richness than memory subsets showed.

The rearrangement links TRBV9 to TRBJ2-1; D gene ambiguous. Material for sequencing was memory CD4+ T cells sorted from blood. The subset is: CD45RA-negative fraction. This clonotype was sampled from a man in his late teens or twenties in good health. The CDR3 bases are TGTGCCAGCAGCGCCTCCCGTTCGACCTCCGCCAATGAGCAGTTCTTC. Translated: CASSASRSTSANEQFF.